A selection of T cell receptor beta chains follows, all from one sample in a study of molecular identifiers for immune sequencing clone quantification. MiXCR was run by TCRdb on the PCR reads, yielding one entry per CDR3 protein. The profile shows about 510,000 distinct CDR3 sequences, around 23% of them singletons. Sequenced material: naive CD8+ T cells from blood, with Jurkat cell RNA spiked in. The receptors stem from a human donor in good health. Some libraries in this study had Jurkat cell RNA spiked in. CDR3s include the opening cysteine and the closing phenylalanine or tryptophan. Fields, in order: V gene, clone size, D gene, J gene, CDR3 protein, CDR3 DNA. A D gene is named only where the DNA matches it firmly. A row's size may be missing; if present it is once, few, many or a size class.

V: TRBV4-3; size: .; D: TRBD2; J: TRBJ2-1; CDR3: CASSQRSASGRYEQFF; DNA: TGCGCCAGCAGCCAACGGTCGGCTAGCGGGAGGTATGAGCAGTTCTTC
V: TRBV7-9; size: many; D: .; J: TRBJ2-3; CDR3: CASSPPVGGTDTQYF; DNA: TGTGCCAGCAGCCCACCGGTGGGGGGCACAGATACGCAGTATTTT
V: TRBV6-2/TRBV6-3; size: many; D: .; J: TRBJ2-7; CDR3: CASSFLGFSYEQYF; DNA: TGTGCCAGCAGCTTCCTGGGATTCTCCTACGAGCAGTACTTC
V: TRBV27; size: few; D: .; J: TRBJ1-5; CDR3: CASSLYRGQPQHF; DNA: TGTGCCAGCAGTTTATATAGGGGTCAGCCCCAGCATTTT
V: TRBV14; size: few; D: .; J: TRBJ1-1; CDR3: CASSSGSVNTEAFF; DNA: TGTGCCAGCAGCTCAGGGTCGGTGAACACTGAAGCTTTCTTT
V: TRBV4-3; size: many; D: .; J: TRBJ2-7; CDR3: CASSQDYQGSSYEQYF; DNA: TGCGCCAGCAGCCAAGATTATCAGGGGAGCTCCTACGAGCAGTACTTC
V: TRBV7-9; size: few; D: .; J: TRBJ2-7; CDR3: CASSYPASYEQYF; DNA: TGTGCCAGCAGCTACCCCGCCTCCTACGAGCAGTACTTC
V: TRBV4-2; size: few; D: TRBD2; J: TRBJ2-7; CDR3: CASSQEWRERYEQYF; DNA: TGTGCCAGCAGCCAAGAATGGCGGGAGCGTTACGAGCAGTACTTC
V: TRBV5-1; size: many; D: TRBD2; J: TRBJ2-7; CDR3: CASSSDGYGRSSYEQYF; DNA: TGCGCCAGCAGCTCGGACGGCTACGGGAGGAGCTCCTACGAGCAGTACTTC
V: TRBV12-3/TRBV12-4; size: .; D: .; J: TRBJ1-1; CDR3: CASVDTMNTEAFF; DNA: TGTGCCAGCGTTGACACAATGAACACTGAAGCTTTCTTT
V: TRBV5-1; size: .; D: .; J: TRBJ2-7; CDR3: CASSLGDSYEQCF; DNA: TGCGCCAGCAGCTTAGGCGACTCCTACGAGCAGTGCTTC
V: TRBV6-5; size: few; D: TRBD1; J: TRBJ1-1; CDR3: CASGTGGGNTEAFF; DNA: TGTGCCAGCGGAACAGGGGGCGGGAACACTGAAGCTTTCTTT
V: TRBV27; size: .; D: TRBD2; J: TRBJ2-5; CDR3: CASSLWAGGPYWTQYF; DNA: TGTGCCAGCAGTTTATGGGCGGGGGGCCCCTATTGGACCCAGTACTTC
V: TRBV29-1; size: .; D: .; J: TRBJ2-1; CDR3: CSTEGPQEEQFF; DNA: TGCAGCACCGAAGGACCCCAGGAAGAGCAATTCTTC
V: TRBV6-5; size: few; D: .; J: TRBJ1-1; CDR3: CASSYLPMGGLNTEAFF; DNA: TGTGCCAGCAGTTACTTGCCGATGGGGGGCTTGAACACTGAAGCTTTCTTT
V: TRBV28; size: .; D: TRBD2; J: TRBJ2-1; CDR3: CAPLLAGVGHNEQFF; DNA: TGTGCCCCCCTCCTAGCGGGAGTTGGCCACAATGAGCAGTTCTTC
V: TRBV9; size: .; D: TRBD2; J: TRBJ2-3; CDR3: CASSVEGASGGPDTQYF; DNA: TGTGCCAGCAGCGTAGAGGGGGCTAGCGGGGGGCCAGATACGCAGTATTTT